This entry is about one T cell receptor beta chain. This clonotype was seen a few times. The antigen this receptor binds is unknown. Per-nucleotide qualities are absent, and no much larger clonotype sits a single base away. This sample is drawn from a study of identical twins listed by TCRdb under 2016. Background for the entire study: To test whether fetal clonotypes persist, this study deep-sequenced TCR alpha and beta repertoires from monozygotic twins, from unrelated adults of various ages, and from cord blood. To rule out contamination, the twin experiments were replicated at different times with different library preparation protocols. Overall study outcomes, separate from this receptor: Fewer insertions were carried by abundant cord blood beta clonotypes; a weaker similar trend was observed in young adult naive repertoires, while no such trend was observed in memory repertoires. Invariant T cells such as MAIT and iNKT could partly confound zero-insertion analyses, although diverse VJ usage argued against such confounding for most clonotypes. Because the same donors could not be followed over many years, the conclusions relied on cross-sectional statistical analysis. Recombination models systematically underestimated out-of-frame TCR alpha sharing in monozygotic twins but agreed with sharing between unrelated individuals. Compared with coincidental sharing between unrelated individuals, out-of-frame TCR alpha sequences shared between twins had an excess of sequences with low generation probability. A weaker excess of twin sharing was found in beta out-of-frame sequences because the signal-to-noise ratio was lowered by fewer shared sequences.

Only healthy Caucasian donors were included. The twin cohort consisted of three pairs of female monozygotic twins, all aged roughly 18 to 30 years. Positive isolation kits from Invitrogen were used to isolate the CD4+ and CD8+ T cell populations. Trimming removed 6 bases from V and 1 base from J, leaving 14 bases between the germline ends. Taken from cysteine to phenylalanine, the CDR3 has 15 residues. Only the CDR3 region is kept as DNA, spanning 45 bases read in frame from base 1. CDR1 and CDR2, looked up from the germline V gene, are MNHNS and SASEGT. Libraries came from 5' RACE. The data were produced on an Illumina HiSeq 2000. Template switching introduced a universal primer binding site; the final cDNA contained a unique molecular identifier, enabling accurate counting of TCR cDNA molecules. Specific primers in the conserved constant-segment region were used to synthesize first-strand cDNA for TCR alpha and beta chains. To control for contamination, each cDNA library was double barcoded with a SMART-Mk sample barcode plus Illumina barcodes. TruSeq adapter sequences, together with Illumina sample barcodes, were added in two successive PCR steps. Sequencing of the TCR alpha and beta cDNA libraries was done on the Illumina HiSeq platform using custom primers. In the original analysis: Unique molecular identifiers were extracted from raw reads with MiGEC, and CDR3 positions were determined with MiXCR. For each individual, recombination models were inferred using an EM algorithm with the repgenHMM and IGoR tools. The analysis of shared clonotypes was done with the tcR package in R, with sharing normalized by the product of cloneset sizes. To study raw recombination without the effects of thymic and clonal selection, out-of-frame nonproductive sequences were analyzed. TCRdb applied fastp at Q25 and MiXCR to the public reads, then kept only in-frame beta chains. Entries that share a CDR3 protein sequence are merged under the most common genes and DNA. For this entry, the V and J calls and clone size follow TCRdb and not the study's own pipeline. Within this sample are roughly 500,000 distinct CDR3 sequences, with roughly 21% of them counted one time only. 0.8% to 1% of the sample rests with the top ten.

These data also featured in a second study, about T cells expressing NK-cell markers. The second publication reports: About eight donors provided sorted CD3+CD56+NKG2C+, CD3+CD56+NKG2C- and CD3+CD56-NKG2C+ T-cell subsets, whose TCR beta-chain repertoires were profiled. Among the eight sequenced donors, seven were HCMV-seropositive and one was HCMV-seronegative. To restrict sorting to alphabetaTCR-expressing T cells, an anti-gammadeltaTCR antibody was added in several experiments. In roughly 6 donors, the dominant CD3+CD56+NKG2C+ clonotypes were among the top 10 CD8+ clonotypes and accounted for roughly 1.0-7.5% of CD8+ T cells. Those dominant clonotypes were again the most abundant among CD3+CD56-NKG2C+ cells in several donors, at 28.3-60.1%. Whether the expanded NKG2C-expressing T cell clones were specific for HCMV antigens remained unclear. Randomly selected healthy volunteers, three men and five women, were used as the eight sequenced donors. HCMV serostatus was determined by detecting HCMV-specific IgG in serum with a commercial ELISA kit. MIGEC handled demultiplexing of the reads and grouping by UMI, while MiTCR was used to assemble and quantify clonotypes. Only TCR cDNA sequences supported by at least two reads were kept to exclude erroneous sequences. The tcR package was used for downstream repertoire analysis, with clonotypes matched between fractions based on CDR3 nucleotide sequence plus V segment. VDJmatch was used to annotate antigen specificity against VDJdb, with one amino acid substitution in CDR3 permitted.

In this chain, TRBV6-1 is recombined with TRBJ2-3; the D segment could be TRBD2, given 5 matching bases. The TCR originated in a woman aged 18-30 years in good health. Sequencing used CD4+ T cells sorted from blood. The CDR3 has the sequence CASSPRGAGTDTQYF. Read as DNA, the sequence is TGTGCCAGCAGCCCACGGGGAGCAGGCACAGATACGCAGTATTTT.